The 10 T cell receptor beta chains below were found in one sample sequenced in a study of response to subunit inactivated influenza vaccine. TCRdb used MiXCR to reprocess the RT-PCR reads, holding one entry per CDR3 protein. Among roughly 650,000 distinct CDR3 sequences listed, 15% to 19% were seen once. This specimen consisted of PBMCs from blood, obtained 12 days after vaccination. The receptors originated from a middle-aged man who received an inactivated influenza vaccine.

This clonotype was recorded a few times. The gene calls are TRBV12-3 or TRBV12-4 and TRBJ2-2; no firm D call. The V and J ends lost 0 bases and 1 base respectively, with 9 bases between them. The CDR3 contains 16 residues. In DNA, the CDR3 is TGTGCCAGCAGTTTAGCCGCCAGAGGGAACACCGGGGAGCTGTTTTTT. It specifies CASSLAARGNTGELFF.

V usage is TRBV20-1 and J usage is TRBJ2-7; D unresolved. Germline CDR1 and CDR2: DFQATT and SNEGSKA (reference sequence). This CDR3 contains 13 residues. V lost 5 bases to trimming and J lost 0 bases, with 11 bases between them. The CDR3 spells CSARTESSYEQYF. The CDR3 DNA is TGCAGTGCTCGGACGGAAAGCTCCTACGAGCAGTACTTC.

This clonotype was observed at least ten times. Compared with germline, one end of the junction differs, possibly owing to a read error. This chain links TRBV6-2 or TRBV6-3 with TRBJ2-7, with 9 positions matching TRBD2. Germline V CDR1 and CDR2: MNHEY, SVGEGT. CDR3 length equals 12 residues. The CDR3 protein is CASSGGPYEQYF. The DNA of the CDR3 is TGCGCCAGCAGCGGGGGGCCCTACGAGCAGTACTTC.

This clonotype was counted between two and nine times. The genes are TRBV15 and TRBJ2-1, with D possibly TRBD1 on 5 matching bases. CDR3 length equals 15 residues. The ends were cut back, 0 bases at V and 4 bases at J, with 10 bases in the middle. The germline V gene encodes CDR1 LNHNV and CDR2 YYDKDF (reference sequence). In DNA, the CDR3 is TGTGCCACCAGCAGAGACACAGGAGCTTACAATGAGCAGTTCTTC. Protein sequence: CATSRDTGAYNEQFF. Filled out from reference TRBV15 and TRBJ2-1, the complete variable domain reads DAMVIQNPRYQVTQFGKPVTLSCSQTLNHNVMYWYQQKSSQAPKLLFHYYDKDFNNEADTPDNFQSRRPNTSFCFLDIRSPGLGDTAMYLCATSRDTGAYNEQFFGPGTRLTVL.

The chain couples TRBV7-2 to TRBJ1-6, with D possibly being TRBD1 (5 bases). Germline V gives CDR1 SGHTA, CDR2 FQGNSA. With 0 bases removed from V and 9 bases from J, the gap between germline ends came to 9 bases. CDR3 length equals 14 residues. DNA for the CDR3: TGTGCCAGCAGCTTAGCGCGTCAGGGTTCACCCCTCCACTTT. It codes for CASSLARQGSPLHF.

V usage is TRBV7-9 and J usage is TRBJ1-2; D perhaps matches TRBD1 (5 bases). Between the trimmed V and J ends, which lost 7 bases and 4 bases, there was a span of 10 bases. This CDR3 comprises 12 residues. The germline gives CDR1 SEHNR, CDR2 FQNEAQ (reference sequence). The CDR3: CASTLDSYGYTF. CDR3 nucleotide sequence: TGTGCCAGCACCCTCGACAGCTATGGCTACACCTTC.

J is TRBJ2-2 and V is TRBV10-2, with 8 bases matching TRBD1. This CDR3 has 15 amino acids. After removal of 8 bases from V and 1 base from J, the junction contained 6 bases not matched to a gene. Germline loops: CDR1 WSHSY, CDR2 SAAADI. CDR3 in DNA: TGCGCCAGCGAACCGGACAGGGTGAACACCGGGGAGCTGTTTTTT. This sequence encodes CASEPDRVNTGELFF.

This clonotype was seen many times. The genes are TRBV29-1 and TRBJ2-5, with 7 positions matching TRBD1. Losses at the gene ends were 4 bases for V and 1 base for J; bases not matched to a gene: 3. The CDR3 extends over 13 amino acids. Germline CDR1 SQVTM, CDR2 ANQGSEA. CDR3 nucleotides: TGCAGCGTTGCGGGACAGCTCCAAGAGACCCAGTACTTC. This translates into CSVAGQLQETQYF.

The V call is TRBV29-1, the J call TRBJ2-3; D is unresolved. The CDR3 totals 13 residues. The germline V gene encodes CDR1 SQVTM and CDR2 ANQGSEA. Trimming shortened V by 4 bases and J by 0 bases, and 8 bases separated the two germline ends. The CDR3 reads CSVVSWSTDTQYF. The CDR3 nucleotides read TGCAGCGTTGTATCCTGGAGCACAGATACGCAGTATTTT.

This clonotype was counted only a few times. The chain has TRBV5-1 and TRBJ2-4; the D is unclear. The CDR3 loop spans 11 amino acids. Germline V CDR1 and CDR2: SGHRS, YFSETQ. The germline V and J ends were trimmed by 2 bases and 11 bases, with 8 bases remaining between them. CDR3 coding DNA: TGCGCCAGCAGCTTAGGCAGCTTTCAGTACTTC. It specifies CASSLGSFQYF. Full variable domain (remainder filled in from reference TRBV5-1 and TRBJ2-4): KAGVTQTPRYLIKTRGQQVTLSCSPISGHRSVSWYQQTPGQGLQFLFEYFSETQRNKGNFPGRFSGRQFSNSRSEMNVSTLELGDSALYLCASSLGSFQYFGAGTRLSVL.